This T cell receptor (beta chain) was captured in a study of graft-versus-host responses after intestinal transplantation. Trimming took 2 bases from V and 4 from J, leaving 9 bases between them. Germline values: CDR1 SGHTS, CDR2 YDEGEE. CDR3 length equals 13 residues. Sequencing used immunoSEQ multiplex PCR; TCRdb keeps in-frame clones, though not all of them. The sample has thousands of clones, roughly 72% seen once; the top ten hold around a tenth. The graft tissue was processed, and this released both intraepithelial and lamina propria lymphocytes. This receptor was identified in a human patient who received an intestinal transplant, so some T cells may come from the graft donor. The sequenced sample was ileum tissue, obtained around 5 and 7 days after intestinal transplantation. The gene calls are TRBV5-8 and TRBJ1-1; the D gene is possibly TRBD1 (6 bases). The CDR3 sequence is CASSLQGSTEAFF. CDR3 nucleotides: TGTGCCAGCAGCTTACAGGGAAGCACTGAAGCTTTCTTT.